This T cell receptor (beta chain) was captured in a study of blood T cells in healthy people across ages (dated by TCRdb to between 2014 and 2017). With respect to the entire study: Template switching captured roughly one uniquely barcoded TCR beta cDNA molecule per two T cells in model experiments. Donors were grouped into four age groups: young (average about 15 years), middle-aged (about 38), aged (around 60) and long-lived (approximately 81). Using the same blood draw, the study looked at two additional independent replicas of 1 million unique cDNA reads for two donors, one aged 18 to 29 and the other aged 80 or older. Age-related changes in TCR beta repertoire diversity were measured in the study by deep sequencing normalized with unique cDNA molecular identifiers. To avoid experimental bias, donors of different ages were distributed randomly across sequencing lanes.

The library was prepared using 5' RACE. Reads for this sample came from an Illumina HiSeq 2500. A second PCR of about 7 to 12 cycles was run with a J-beta primer mix and a sample-barcoded 5' primer. Each TCR beta cDNA molecule received a unique molecular identifier from a template-switch 5' adaptor carrying 12 random nucleotides. Each sample yielded at least 2.5 million CDR3-containing paired-end reads. First-strand cDNA was synthesized from all RNA with the Mint cDNA synthesis kit, primed by a TRBC-specific oligonucleotide. Following uracil-DNA glycosylase treatment, a first 18-cycle PCR with universal primers M1SS and BC2_uni_R was performed on all cDNA. The original pipeline was this. For normalization, 1 million high-quality reads were randomly selected from each sample, with every read carrying a distinct molecular identifier. Reads with shared molecular identifiers were discarded instead of being binned into consensus sequences. MiTCR, run with a Q25 quality threshold and the strictest error-elimination algorithm, handled CDR3 identification, clonotype clustering and error correction. A nonparametric unseen species model using Euler transformation provided a lower-bound estimate of total TCR beta diversity. TCRdb reanalyzed the raw reads on its own, using fastp at Q25 for trimming and MiXCR for clone calling, and kept in-frame beta chains. Rows with a matching CDR3 protein are joined into one entry that keeps the most common DNA and genes. V and J calls and clone size were set by TCRdb, not the authors. The sample table holds 1.5 million to 1.9 million distinct CDR3 sequences, of which 35% to 45% were seen once. The ten largest clonotypes hold approximately 4% of the sample.

Concerning this clonotype itself: The antigen this receptor binds is unknown. No base qualities exist here, and no much larger clone lies one base off it.

Systemically healthy Caucasian individuals from Russia, around 39 in total and aged about 6 to 100 years, were included as donors. About 10 milliliters of peripheral blood were collected from each donor into EDTA-treated Vacutainer tubes. Ficoll-Paque density-gradient centrifugation was used to isolate PBMCs, with at least 7 million per sample. Trizol reagent was used to extract total RNA from the PBMCs, yielding at least 6 micrograms per sample. For every donor, an aliquot of PBMCs went through flow cytometry to measure the percentages of naive CD45RAhigh/CD27high T cells. Trimming costs V 5 bases and J 2 bases, and their ends lie 15 bases apart. The cysteine opens and the phenylalanine closes a CDR3 of 15 amino acids. Here the CDR3 DNA is all that survives: 45 bases in frame from base 1. Overall study outcomes, separate from this receptor: Estimates of total diversity based on one million sequenced T cells were regarded as lower bounds and as underestimates. Because donor CMV infection status was unknown, age-related changes in expanded clonotypes were potentially confounded. As age increased, observed TCR beta diversity per million T cells dropped in a roughly linear way, and a significant reduction was already evident by age 40. Bulk unsorted PBMC profiling prevented conclusive comparison of naive and antigen-experienced compartments. Compared with the aged group, the long-lived group had more naive CD4+ T cells, fewer expanded clones and increased TCR diversity, suggesting age selection. There was a strong correlation between observed TCR beta diversity and the percentage of naive T cells measured by flow cytometry.

The TCR was taken from a woman under 30 in good health. The V and J genes are TRBV12-3 or TRBV12-4 and TRBJ1-2, with the D gene not clear enough to name. The sequenced material came from blood. The CDR3 loop reads CASSPPRLQNYGYTF. The sequenced DNA is TGTGCCAGCAGTCCCCCCCGCTTACAAAACTATGGCTACACCTTC.